The rows below give T cell receptor beta chains drawn from one sample of a study of cytotoxic CD8 clonotypes in ibrutinib-treated CLL. Method: immunoSEQ multiplex PCR; TCRdb's copy keeps in-frame clones and lacks some. The sample yields around 70,000 clones, 65% to 85% seen once. The sequencing here drew on PBMCs, taken at disease progression, from a patient treated with ibrutinib. The source is a human donor with chronic lymphocytic leukemia. CDR3s include the opening cysteine and the closing phenylalanine or tryptophan. The order of the fields is CDR3 protein, CDR3 DNA, clone size, J gene, V gene, D gene. The D gene is left open where the match is weak. Clone size is given for some rows only: seen once, a few or many times, or a class if the clone is expanded.

CASSGLAENTEAFF,TGTGCCAGCAGCGGCCTAGCGGAGAACACTGAAGCTTTCTTT,-,TRBJ1-1,TRBV9,-
CASSTRDRGAGELFF,TGTGCCAGCAGTACCCGCGACAGGGGAGCCGGGGAGCTGTTTTTT,-,TRBJ2-2,TRBV2,TRBD1
CSVGDRVLTDTQYF,TGCAGCGTCGGGGACAGGGTCTTGACAGATACGCAGTATTTT,once,TRBJ2-3,TRBV29-1,TRBD1
CASSLMTGATGELFF,TGTGCCAGCAGCTTGATGACGGGAGCCACCGGGGAGCTGTTTTTT,-,TRBJ2-2,TRBV11-3,-
CASSDYRESNYGYTF,TGTGCCAGTAGTGACTACAGGGAGTCCAACTATGGCTACACCTTC,few,TRBJ1-2,TRBV19,-
CASSSYSRLAGGERDTQYF,TGTGCCAGCAGCTCCTATTCACGACTAGCGGGAGGTGAGAGAGATACGCAGTATTTT,-,TRBJ2-3,TRBV7-8,TRBD2
CASSVLRAGVQFF,TGTGCCAGCAGCGTTCTCAGGGCGGGCGTACAGTTCTTC,-,TRBJ2-1,TRBV2,-
CASSPQAGFSQPQHF,TGTGCCAGCTCACCACAGGCCGGGTTTAGTCAGCCCCAGCATTTT,-,TRBJ1-5,TRBV18,-
CASSLGPPGQGAYEQYF,TGTGCCAGCAGTTTGGGGCCCCCCGGACAGGGGGCCTACGAGCAGTACTTC,few,TRBJ2-7,TRBV27,TRBD1
CASSVGSTDTQYF,TGTGCCAGCAGCGTAGGGAGCACAGATACGCAGTATTTT,-,TRBJ2-3,TRBV9,-
CASSDFGQMNTEAFF,TGTGCCAGCTCAGACTTTGGACAGATGAACACTGAAGCTTTCTTT,-,TRBJ1-1,TRBV18,-
CASSIGSNYGYTF,TGTGCCAGTAGTATAGGCTCTAACTATGGCTACACCTTC,few,TRBJ1-2,TRBV19,-
CSAQRTTNEKLFF,TGCAGCGCCCAGAGAACAACTAATGAAAAACTGTTTTTT,few,TRBJ1-4,TRBV29-1,-
CASSLMTNTDTQYF,TGTGCCAGCAGCTTGATGACAAACACAGATACGCAGTATTTT,-,TRBJ2-3,TRBV5-4,-
CASSPQRSRAFF,TGTGCCAGCAGCCCGCAGAGGAGTAGGGCTTTCTTT,few,TRBJ1-1,TRBV11-2,-
CASSEVYWTVYGYTF,TGTGCCAGCAGTGAAGTCTACTGGACAGTCTATGGCTACACCTTC,-,TRBJ1-2,TRBV2,-
CASSDTSGGPTDTQYF,TGTGCCAGCAGTGACACTAGCGGGGGGCCCACAGATACGCAGTATTTT,-,TRBJ2-3,TRBV6-4,TRBD2
CASSIGWQYSNQPQHF,TGTGCCAGTAGTATAGGATGGCAGTATAGCAATCAGCCCCAGCATTTT,-,TRBJ1-5,TRBV19,-
CASSTGTRLGYGYTF,TGTGCCAGCTCAACGGGAACAAGGCTTGGCTATGGCTACACCTTC,-,TRBJ1-2,TRBV18,-
CASSPRTSGRTDTQYF,TGTGCCAGCTCACCACGGACTAGCGGCCGCACAGATACGCAGTATTTT,once,TRBJ2-3,TRBV18,TRBD2
CAWSVGERGINQPQHF,TGTGCCTGGAGTGTGGGGGAGAGGGGTATCAATCAGCCCCAGCATTTT,-,TRBJ1-5,TRBV30,-
CASSLDVWIEYTF,TGTGCCAGCAGCTTAGATGTTTGGATCGAATACACCTTC,-,TRBJ1-2,TRBV11-2,-
CASSQGNYRRNYGYTF,TGTGCCAGCAGCCAGGGGAATTACCGACGAAACTATGGCTACACCTTC,-,TRBJ1-2,TRBV14,-
CASSRRDSNQPQHF,TGTGCCAGCAGCCGCCGCGATAGCAATCAGCCCCAGCATTTT,-,TRBJ1-5,TRBV7-9,-
CASSQRQGAGNEQYF,TGCGCCAGCAGCCAAAGACAGGGGGCGGGAAACGAGCAGTACTTC,-,TRBJ2-7,TRBV4-1,TRBD1
CASSVSGRPNTEAFF,TGTGCCAGCAGCGTATCGGGACGGCCGAACACTGAAGCTTTCTTT,-,TRBJ1-1,TRBV9,-
CACRKPGLAGTDTQYF,TGTGCCTGTCGGAAACCGGGACTAGCGGGCACAGATACGCAGTATTTT,-,TRBJ2-3,TRBV30,TRBD2
CASSSQQGNEKLFF,TGTGCCAGCAGTTCCCAACAGGGAAATGAAAAACTGTTTTTT,-,TRBJ1-4,TRBV6-6,-
CAWSDGRLNQPQHF,TGTGCCTGGAGCGATGGCAGGCTCAATCAGCCCCAGCATTTT,-,TRBJ1-5,TRBV30,-
CASSTPGQPIAGYGYTF,TGTGCCAGCAGCACCCCGGGACAGCCTATCGCGGGCTATGGCTACACCTTC,once,TRBJ1-2,TRBV4-2,TRBD1
CASSLGMGPHYEQYF,TGTGCCAGCAGCTTAGGGATGGGACCGCACTACGAGCAGTACTTC,-,TRBJ2-7,TRBV7-9,-
CASSFLGPTNEQFF,TGCGCCAGCAGCTTCCTGGGACCGACTAATGAGCAGTTCTTC,-,TRBJ2-1,TRBV5-1,-
CACGQGAYNQPQHF,TGTGCCTGTGGACAGGGGGCTTACAATCAGCCCCAGCATTTT,few,TRBJ1-5,TRBV30,TRBD1
CASSILADSYEQYF,TGTGCCAGTAGTATTCTAGCGGATTCCTACGAGCAGTACTTC,once,TRBJ2-7,TRBV19,TRBD2
CASLGASHEQYF,TGTGCCAGCCTCGGGGCTAGTCACGAGCAGTACTTC,few,TRBJ2-7,TRBV27,-
CASSAYPVNGVDTQYF,TGTGCCAGCAGTGCTTATCCCGTAAATGGGGTGGATACGCAGTATTTT,-,TRBJ2-3,TRBV6-1,-
CASSPRGAYPYEQYF,TGTGCCAGCTCACCCCGGGGGGCCTATCCCTACGAGCAGTACTTC,-,TRBJ2-7,TRBV18,-
CASSSWNLNTEAFF,TGTGCCAGCAGTTCATGGAATCTGAACACTGAAGCTTTCTTT,-,TRBJ1-1,TRBV27,-
CASSDSTGSVGGYTF,TGCGCCAGCAGTGACAGCACAGGGAGCGTCGGGGGCTACACCTTC,-,TRBJ1-2,TRBV10-1,-
CASSQDRRGLAGRSQYF,TGCGCCAGCAGCCAAGATCGCCGGGGACTAGCGGGGCGTTCGCAGTATTTT,-,TRBJ2-3,TRBV4-1,TRBD2
CASSPGPLAGGPGYNEQFF,TGTGCCAGCAGCCCCGGCCCGCTAGCGGGGGGGCCGGGATACAATGAGCAGTTCTTC,-,TRBJ2-1,TRBV7-9,TRBD2
CASSSTVYQETQYF,TGTGCCAGCAGTTCCACGGTTTACCAAGAGACCCAGTACTTC,-,TRBJ2-5,TRBV28,-
CASSLLSGVYEQYF,TGTGCCAGCAGTTTATTGTCGGGGGTCTACGAGCAGTACTTC,-,TRBJ2-7,TRBV27,-
CASSWMGGSSYEQYF,TGCGCCAGCAGCTGGATGGGGGGAAGCTCCTACGAGCAGTACTTC,-,TRBJ2-7,TRBV5-1,-
CASSGGTSLYEQYF,TGCGCCAGCAGCGGCGGGACTAGCCTCTACGAGCAGTACTTC,-,TRBJ2-7,TRBV5-1,TRBD2
CASSLREYGGGELFF,TGCGCCAGCAGCTTGCGAGAGTACGGGGGCGGGGAGCTGTTTTTT,-,TRBJ2-2,TRBV5-1,-
CASSYSIWVHTQYF,TGTGCCAGCAGTTACTCGATTTGGGTCCATACGCAGTATTTT,-,TRBJ2-3,TRBV6-5,-
CASSQLGIREQFF,TGTGCCAGCAGCCAGCTGGGGATCCGGGAGCAGTTCTTC,few,TRBJ2-1,TRBV13,-
CASSVLAGGTIYNEQFF,TGTGCCAGCAGCGTCCTAGCGGGAGGGACAATCTACAATGAGCAGTTCTTC,-,TRBJ2-1,TRBV9,TRBD2
CASSTTRTGNTIYF,TGTGCCAGTAGTACAACACGCACTGGAAACACCATATATTTT,-,TRBJ1-3,TRBV19,-
CASSLEGGYTYEQYF,TGTGCCAGCAGCTTGGAAGGGGGCTATACCTACGAGCAGTACTTC,once,TRBJ2-7,TRBV5-8,TRBD1
CSVKFFSSNEQFF,TGCAGCGTTAAATTTTTTAGTTCCAATGAGCAGTTCTTC,-,TRBJ2-1,TRBV29-1,-
CASSPQNYGYTF,TGCGCCAGCAGCCCACAGAACTATGGCTACACCTTC,-,TRBJ1-2,TRBV5-1,-
CASSPQGTSMGEQYF,TGTGCCAGCAGCCCCCAGGGGACATCGATGGGGGAGCAGTACTTC,-,TRBJ2-7,TRBV7-9,-
CASSSGQEYTEAFF,TGCGCCAGCAGCTCGGGACAGGAGTACACTGAAGCTTTCTTT,few,TRBJ1-1,TRBV5-1,TRBD1
CASRRGSYGYTF,TGCGCCAGCAGACGGGGTAGCTATGGCTACACCTTC,-,TRBJ1-2,TRBV5-1,-
CASTLPGQSTGGNTIYF,TGCGCCAGCACCCTTCCGGGACAGTCGACAGGTGGAAACACCATATATTTT,-,TRBJ1-3,TRBV10-2,TRBD1
CASRTQVDEKLFF,TGTGCCAGCAGAACACAGGTGGATGAAAAACTGTTTTTT,-,TRBJ1-4,TRBV6-6,-